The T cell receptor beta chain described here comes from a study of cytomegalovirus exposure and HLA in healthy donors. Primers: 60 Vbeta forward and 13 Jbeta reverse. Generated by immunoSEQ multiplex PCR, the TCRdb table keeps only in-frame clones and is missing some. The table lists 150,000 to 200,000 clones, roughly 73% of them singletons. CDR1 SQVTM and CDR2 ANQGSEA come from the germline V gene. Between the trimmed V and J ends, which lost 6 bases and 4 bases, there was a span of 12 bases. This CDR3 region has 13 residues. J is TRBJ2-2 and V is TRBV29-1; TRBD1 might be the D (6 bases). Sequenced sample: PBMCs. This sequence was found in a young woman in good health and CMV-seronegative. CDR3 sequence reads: CSVTGPGTGELFF. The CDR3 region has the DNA TGCAGCGTAACAGGGCCGGGCACCGGGGAGCTGTTTTTT.